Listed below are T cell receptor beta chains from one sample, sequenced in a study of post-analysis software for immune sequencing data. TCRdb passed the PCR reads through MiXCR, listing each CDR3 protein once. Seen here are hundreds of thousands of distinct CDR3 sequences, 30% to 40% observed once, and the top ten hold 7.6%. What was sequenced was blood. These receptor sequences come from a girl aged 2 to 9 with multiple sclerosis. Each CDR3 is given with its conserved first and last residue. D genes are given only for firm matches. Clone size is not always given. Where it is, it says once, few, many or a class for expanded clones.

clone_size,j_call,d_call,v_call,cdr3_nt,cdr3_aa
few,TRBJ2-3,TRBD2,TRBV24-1,TGTGCCACCAGTGATTCAGCGGGGAGTTACACAGATACGCAGTATTTT,CATSDSAGSYTDTQYF
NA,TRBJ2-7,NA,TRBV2,TGTGCCAGCAGTGTATCTGCCTACGAGCAGTACTTC,CASSVSAYEQYF
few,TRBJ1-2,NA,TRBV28,TGTGCCAGCAGATACGGACAGTATGGCTACACCTTC,CASRYGQYGYTF
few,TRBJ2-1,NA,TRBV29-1,TGCAGCGTTAGGGTAACTGGTAGGGAGCAGTTCTTC,CSVRVTGREQFF
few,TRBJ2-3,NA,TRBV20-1,TGCAGTGCTAGCCGGAGGAACACGCAGTATTTT,CSASRRNTQYF
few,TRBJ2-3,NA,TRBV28,TGTGCCAGCAGTCCCCCTCGTTGGGCAGCGAGCGCAGATACGCAGTATTTT,CASSPPRWAASADTQYF
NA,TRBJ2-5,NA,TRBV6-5,TGTGCCAGCAGTTACTCATGGGACATTCAAGAGACCCAGTACTTC,CASSYSWDIQETQYF
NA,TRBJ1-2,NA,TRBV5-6,TGTGCCAGCAGCTTGGAAGGAACAGGTCACTATGGCTACACCTTC,CASSLEGTGHYGYTF
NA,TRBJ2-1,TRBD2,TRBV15,TGTGCCACCAGCAGCGGACTAGCGGAAGCCTACAATGAGCAGTTCTTC,CATSSGLAEAYNEQFF
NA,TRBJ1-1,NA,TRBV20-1,TGCAGTGCTAGTACAGGGGAAGCTTTCTTT,CSASTGEAFF
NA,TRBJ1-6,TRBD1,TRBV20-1,TGCAGTGCTAGGGACAGGGATTCACCCCTCCACTTT,CSARDRDSPLHF
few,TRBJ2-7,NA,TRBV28,TGTGCCAGCAGAGAACAGGGACGTTCCTACGAGCAGTACTTC,CASREQGRSYEQYF
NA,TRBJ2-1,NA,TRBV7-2,TGTGCCAGCAGCAAGGATGTAAGGGATGAGCAGTTCTTC,CASSKDVRDEQFF
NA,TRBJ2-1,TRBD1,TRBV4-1,TGCGCCAGCAGCCGACTCGACAGGGAAAACAATGAGCAGTTCTTC,CASSRLDRENNEQFF
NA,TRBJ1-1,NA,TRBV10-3,TGTGCCATCAGCCAGGGGTTAGCTGAAGCTTTCTTT,CAISQGLAEAFF
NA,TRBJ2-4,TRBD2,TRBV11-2,TGTGCCAGCAGCTTAGGGGGGGGTTACATTCAGTACTTC,CASSLGGGYIQYF
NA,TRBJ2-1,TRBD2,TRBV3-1,TGTGCCAGCAGCCAAGAGGCCGGGGGGGCCTTCGGCGATGAGCAGTTCTTC,CASSQEAGGAFGDEQFF
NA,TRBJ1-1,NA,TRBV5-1,TGCGCCAGCAGCCCCCAGCCGGGGGTGAATACTGAAGCTTTCTTT,CASSPQPGVNTEAFF
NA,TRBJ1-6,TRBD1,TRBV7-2,TGTGCCAGCAGCTCCCAGGGGGTGAATTCACCCCTCCACTTT,CASSSQGVNSPLHF
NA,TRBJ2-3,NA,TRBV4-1,TGCGCCAGCAGCCAGCTTAGCCGGCGGGAACGGGATACGCAGTATTTT,CASSQLSRRERDTQYF
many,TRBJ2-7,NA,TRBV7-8,TGTGCCAGCAGCCAACCACCCATGGCCGAGCAGTACTTC,CASSQPPMAEQYF
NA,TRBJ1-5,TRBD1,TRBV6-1,TGTGCCAGCAGTTTTAAGGGACAGGGCAATCAGCCCCAGCATTTT,CASSFKGQGNQPQHF
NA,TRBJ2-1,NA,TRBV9,TGTGCCAGCAGCGAACCCCTCCGGGGCACCGGTATTCGAAATGAGCAGTTCTTC,CASSEPLRGTGIRNEQFF
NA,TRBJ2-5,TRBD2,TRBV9,TGTGCCAGCAGCGGGACTAGCGCGTACCAAGAGACCCAGTACTTC,CASSGTSAYQETQYF
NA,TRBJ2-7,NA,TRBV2,TGTGCCAGCAAAGGGATCTCCTACGAGCAGTACTTC,CASKGISYEQYF
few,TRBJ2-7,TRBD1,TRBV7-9,TGTGCCAGCAGCGTCCACAGCACCGGCAGGGGGAAGTCCTACGAGCAGTACTTC,CASSVHSTGRGKSYEQYF